These 7 T cell receptor beta chains came from one sample sequenced in a study of shared clonotypes between healthy human individuals. Terminally differentiated effector memory CD45RA+ cells were excluded by CCR7 positive selection of CD45RO-negative cells. Some clones are missing from TCRdb's copy, which holds only in-frame ones; the method was immunoSEQ multiplex PCR. The table has around 1.9 million clones, about 93% seen once; the top ten hold under 2%. The sequenced sample was naive CD8+ T cells from PBMCs. The receptors shown here come from a man between 18 and 35 years old in good health. Some clones in this sample may be carry-over from other donors' samples.

As concerns this clone: At the DNA level, this CDR3 is encoded by other sequences in the same sample as well. V and J are TRBV27 and TRBJ1-1; the D is unclear. CDR3 length equals 11 residues. Between the trimmed V and J ends, which lost 3 bases and 6 bases, there was a span of 5 bases. The germline V gene has CDR1 MNHEY and CDR2 SMNVEV (reference sequence). The CDR3: CASSFGPEAFF. CDR3 bases: TGTGCCAGCAGTTTCGGCCCTGAAGCTTTCTTT.

The V gene is TRBV19, the J gene TRBJ1-1; D uncertain. The V gene's germline CDR1 is LNHDA and CDR2 SQIVND (reference sequence). Deletions cut 1 base from V and 7 bases from J, with 7 bases between. The CDR3 runs to 12 residues. The DNA of the CDR3 is TGTGCCAGTAGTATAGTGGGCATTGAAGCTTTCTTT. It is translated as CASSIVGIEAFF.

Comments on this clone: The same CDR3 arises from other DNA sequences in this sample as well. This chain connects TRBV5-1 to TRBJ2-1; TRBD1 might be the D (6 bases). Trimming stripped 6 bases from V and 6 bases from J, with 7 bases between. This CDR3 spans 11 amino acids. Germline V gene data show CDR1 as SGHRS and CDR2 as YFSETQ. The CDR3 nucleotides are TGCGCCAGCATCAGGGGCAATGAGCAGTTCTTC. The encoded protein is CASIRGNEQFF. The full variable domain, rest sourced from reference TRBV5-1 and TRBJ2-1, is KAGVTQTPRYLIKTRGQQVTLSCSPISGHRSVSWYQQTPGQGLQFLFEYFSETQRNKGNFPGRFSGRQFSNSRSEMNVSTLELGDSALYLCASIRGNEQFFGPGTRLTVL.

The J gene is TRBJ2-1, the V gene TRBV6-6; D call uncertain. The V end was cut by 4 bases, the J end by 4 bases, with 14 bases between. The germline gives CDR1 MNHNY, CDR2 SVGAGI (reference sequence). The CDR3 has 15 residues. The CDR3 DNA follows: TGTGCCAGCAGTTTTGGTAGTAGCCCGTACAATGAGCAGTTCTTC. This codes for CASSFGSSPYNEQFF.

The V and J genes are TRBV9 and TRBJ2-5, with TRBD2 matching over 14 bases. The CDR3 spans 19 residues. V shed 4 bases and J 5 bases; nucleotides not matched to a gene: 16. The germline gives CDR1 SGDLS, CDR2 YYNGEE. This CDR3 reads CASSSAPGLAGEDGETQYF. Written as DNA, the CDR3 is TGTGCCAGCAGCTCCGCCCCGGGACTAGCGGGAGAGGATGGGGAGACCCAGTACTTC.

V usage is TRBV9 and J usage is TRBJ1-1; unclear D gene. Trimming removed 7 bases from V and 0 bases from J, with 10 bases in between. From germline, CDR1 is SGDLS and CDR2 YYNGEE. This CDR3 comprises 13 residues. CDR3 amino acids: CASGAGLNTEAFF. CDR3 nucleotide sequence: TGTGCCAGCGGCGCGGGGTTGAACACTGAAGCTTTCTTT.

J is TRBJ2-1 and V is TRBV10-3, with TRBD2 matching over 7 bases. With 4 bases clipped from V and 9 bases from J, the junction kept 6 bases outside the gene matches. CDR1 is ENHRY and CDR2 is SYGVKD in the germline V gene. The CDR3 is 13 amino acids. The CDR3 loop is CAISGGGVSEQFF. The CDR3 DNA sequence: TGTGCCATCAGTGGGGGAGGGGTTTCTGAGCAGTTCTTC.